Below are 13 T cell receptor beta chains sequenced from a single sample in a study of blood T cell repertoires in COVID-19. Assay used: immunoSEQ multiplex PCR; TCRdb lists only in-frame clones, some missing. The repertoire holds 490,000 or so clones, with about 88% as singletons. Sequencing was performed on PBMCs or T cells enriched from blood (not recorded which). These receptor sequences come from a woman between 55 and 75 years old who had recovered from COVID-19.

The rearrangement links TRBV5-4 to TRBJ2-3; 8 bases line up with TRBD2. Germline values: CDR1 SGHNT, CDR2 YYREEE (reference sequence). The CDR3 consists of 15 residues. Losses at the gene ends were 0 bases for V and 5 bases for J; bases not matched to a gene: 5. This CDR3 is CASSLAGRAGDTQYF. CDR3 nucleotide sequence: TGTGCCAGCAGCTTGGCCGGGAGGGCGGGAGATACGCAGTATTTT.

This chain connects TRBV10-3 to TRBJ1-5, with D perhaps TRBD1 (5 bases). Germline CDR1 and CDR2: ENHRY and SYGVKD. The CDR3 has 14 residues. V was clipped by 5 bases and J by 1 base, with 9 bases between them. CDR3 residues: CAISHDRSNQPQHF. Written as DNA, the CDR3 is TGTGCCATCAGTCACGACAGAAGCAATCAGCCCCAGCATTTT.

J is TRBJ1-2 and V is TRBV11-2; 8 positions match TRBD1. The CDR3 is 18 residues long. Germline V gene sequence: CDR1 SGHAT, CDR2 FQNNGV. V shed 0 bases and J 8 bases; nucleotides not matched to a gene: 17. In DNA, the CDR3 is TGTGCCAGCAGCTTAGATTACCGGCGGGGGCAGGGGGCAAACGGCTACACCTTC. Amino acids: CASSLDYRRGQGANGYTF.

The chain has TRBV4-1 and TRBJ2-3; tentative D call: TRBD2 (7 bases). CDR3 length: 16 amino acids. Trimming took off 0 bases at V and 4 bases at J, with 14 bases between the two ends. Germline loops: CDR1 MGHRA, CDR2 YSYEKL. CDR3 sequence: CASSQDHSGGSDTQYF. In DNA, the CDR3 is TGCGCCAGCAGCCAAGATCATTCGGGGGGCTCAGATACGCAGTATTTT.

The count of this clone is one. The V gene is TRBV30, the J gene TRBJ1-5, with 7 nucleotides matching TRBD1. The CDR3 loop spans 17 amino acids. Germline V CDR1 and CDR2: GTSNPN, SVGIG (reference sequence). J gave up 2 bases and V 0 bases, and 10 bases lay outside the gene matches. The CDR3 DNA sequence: TGTGCCTGGAGTGTGAATCGAGGGGGCGAAGGCAATCAGCCCCAGCATTTT. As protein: CAWSVNRGGEGNQPQHF.

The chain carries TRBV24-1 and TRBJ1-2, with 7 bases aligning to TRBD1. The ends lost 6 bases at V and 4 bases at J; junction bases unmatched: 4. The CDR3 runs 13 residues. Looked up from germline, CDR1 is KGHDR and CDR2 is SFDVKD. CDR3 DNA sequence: TGTGCCACCAGTTCGACAGGGAGCTATGGCTACACCTTC. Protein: CATSSTGSYGYTF.

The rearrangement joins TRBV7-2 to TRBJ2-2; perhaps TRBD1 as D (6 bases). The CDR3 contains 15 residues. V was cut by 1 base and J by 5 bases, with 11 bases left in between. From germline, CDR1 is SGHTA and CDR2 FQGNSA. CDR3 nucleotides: TGTGCCAGCAGCTTAGTTACAGGGATAACCGGGGAGCTGTTTTTT. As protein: CASSLVTGITGELFF. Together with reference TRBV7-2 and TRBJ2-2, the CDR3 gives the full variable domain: GAGVSQSPSNKVTEKGKDVELRCDPISGHTALYWYRQSLGQGLEFLIYFQGNSAPDKSGLPSDRFSAERTGGSVSTLTIQRTQQEDSAVYLCASSLVTGITGELFFGEGSRLTVL.

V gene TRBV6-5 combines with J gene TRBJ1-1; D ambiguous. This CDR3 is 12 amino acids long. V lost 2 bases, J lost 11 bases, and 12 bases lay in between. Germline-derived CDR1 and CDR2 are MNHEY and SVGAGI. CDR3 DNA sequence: TGTGCCAGCAGTTACCCGCGGGGTGACGCTTTCTTT. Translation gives CASSYPRGDAFF.

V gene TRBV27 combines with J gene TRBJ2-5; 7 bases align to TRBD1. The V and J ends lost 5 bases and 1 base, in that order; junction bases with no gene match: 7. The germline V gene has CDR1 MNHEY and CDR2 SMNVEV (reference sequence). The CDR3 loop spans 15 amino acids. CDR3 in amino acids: CASSRRDRPQETQYF. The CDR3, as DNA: TGTGCCAGCAGTCGACGGGACAGACCCCAAGAGACCCAGTACTTC.

This CDR3 reads CASSYVTGGTGELFF. Here the CDR3 DNA reads TGTGCCAGCAGTTACGTGACAGGGGGCACCGGGGAGCTGTTTTTT. This rearrangement joins TRBV6-6 to TRBJ2-2, with 9 bases lining up with TRBD1. The V and J ends lost 2 bases and 4 bases, in that order; junction bases with no gene match: 2. Per germline, CDR1 MNHNY and CDR2 SVGAGI (reference sequence). The CDR3 loop spans 15 amino acids.

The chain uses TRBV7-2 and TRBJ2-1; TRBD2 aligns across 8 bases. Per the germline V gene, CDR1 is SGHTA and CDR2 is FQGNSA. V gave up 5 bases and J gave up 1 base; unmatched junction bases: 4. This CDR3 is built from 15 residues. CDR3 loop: CASSRGGSSYNEQFF. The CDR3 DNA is TGTGCCAGCAGCCGGGGGGGAAGTTCCTACAATGAGCAGTTCTTC.

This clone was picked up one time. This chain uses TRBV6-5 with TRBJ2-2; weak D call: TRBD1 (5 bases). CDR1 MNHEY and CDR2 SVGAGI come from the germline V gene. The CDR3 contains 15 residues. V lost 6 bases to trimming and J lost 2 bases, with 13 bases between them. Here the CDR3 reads CASRNGHPNTGELFF. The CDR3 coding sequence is TGTGCCAGCAGGAACGGACATCCTAACACCGGGGAGCTGTTTTTT.

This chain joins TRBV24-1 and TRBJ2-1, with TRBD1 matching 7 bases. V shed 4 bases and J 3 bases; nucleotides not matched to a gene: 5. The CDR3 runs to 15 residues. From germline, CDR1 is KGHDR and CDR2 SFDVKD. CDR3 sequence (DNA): TGTGCCACCAGTGAGGCGGACAGGAACTACAATGAGCAGTTCTTC. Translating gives CATSEADRNYNEQFF.